The source of this TCR beta chain is a study of shared clonotypes between healthy human individuals. Study-wide results and caveats: Generation of non-shared clonotypes was less probable than generation of clonotypes shared by all four donors.

The DNA input per sorted-subset replicate PCR was roughly 0.2 ug, corresponding to 25,000 to 30,000 T cell genomes. Generated by immunoSEQ multiplex PCR, the TCRdb table keeps only in-frame clones and is missing some. Of 2 million to 2.5 million clones in the sample, 95% are singletons; the top ten hold roughly 0.13%. As to this clone: No antigen is known for it.

Caucasian adults living in Nashville, Tennessee, provided all samples. CD4+ cell separation produced CD45RA+ naive and CD45RA-negative memory subsets. This CDR3 comprises 14 residues. Per germline, CDR1 SNHLY and CDR2 FYNNEI. The V gene lost 6 bases and the J gene lost 4 bases, with 15 bases spanning the gap. Sample: naive CD4+ T cells sorted from blood. Subset indicated: CD45RA+ positively selected. The chain couples TRBV2 to TRBJ1-2; D is perhaps TRBD1 (5 bases). This receptor was taken from a young man in good health. In DNA, the CDR3 is TGTGCCAGCAGCCAAACGGGGGGTGGCTATGGCTACACCTTC. Protein: CASSQTGGGYGYTF.